Following are 6 T cell receptor beta chains from one sample sequenced in a study of cytomegalovirus exposure and HLA in healthy donors. The study ran its PCR with 60 Vbeta and 13 Jbeta primers. Only in-frame clones appear in the TCRdb table, and some are missing; sequencing was by immunoSEQ multiplex PCR. The table gives about 130,000 clones; the top ten clones make up about 1.5% of it. The source material was PBMCs. These receptors all come from a woman in her thirties or forties in good health and CMV-seropositive.

The chain couples TRBV27 to TRBJ2-7; D gene uncertain. The ends were cut back, 6 bases at V and 0 bases at J, with 18 bases in the middle. This CDR3 is built from 16 residues. From germline, CDR1 is MNHEY and CDR2 SMNVEV (reference sequence). CDR3 protein: CASSKRVGVSSYEQYF. The DNA for the CDR3 is TGTGCCAGCAGCAAGCGTGTAGGAGTAAGCTCCTACGAGCAGTACTTC.

V is TRBV9 and J is TRBJ1-5, with D hard to call. With 3 bases removed from V and 9 bases from J, the gap between germline ends came to 16 bases. CDR1 SGDLS and CDR2 YYNGEE come from the germline V gene. There are 14 residues in the CDR3. The CDR3 bases are TGTGCCAGCAGCGAACAATCGACGGCGGGGCCCCAGCATTTT. It encodes CASSEQSTAGPQHF.

This chain joins TRBV9 and TRBJ2-1, with TRBD2 identical over 7 bases. The CDR3 length is 16 residues. Germline V CDR1 and CDR2: SGDLS, YYNGEE. Trimming at V came to 6 bases and at J to 7 bases, leaving 16 bases not matched to a gene. The CDR3 spells CASTRGAGWESNEQFF. The CDR3 DNA follows: TGTGCCAGCACACGGGGAGCGGGATGGGAGTCGAATGAGCAGTTCTTC.

The CDR3, as DNA: TGTGCCAGCAGCTTCGGACAGAACTACGAGCAGTACTTC. This sequence encodes CASSFGQNYEQYF. The chain recombines TRBV7-9 with TRBJ2-7; possible D gene TRBD1, 6 bases. The CDR3 contains 13 residues. From germline, CDR1 is SEHNR and CDR2 FQNEAQ (reference sequence). With 3 bases removed from V and 3 bases from J, the gap between germline ends came to 9 bases.

The CDR3 protein is CAWTLPGGRTEAFF. DNA of the CDR3: TGTGCCTGGACCCTCCCCGGGGGACGCACTGAAGCTTTCTTT. The chain has TRBV30 and TRBJ1-1; D is perhaps TRBD1 (5 bases). The CDR3 is 14 residues long. The V end was cut by 4 bases, the J end by 4 bases, with 16 bases between. In germline, CDR1 is GTSNPN, CDR2 SVGIG (reference sequence).

The chain combines TRBV28 with TRBJ1-5; TRBD1 matches at 10 bases. Losses at the gene ends were 7 bases for V and 11 bases for J; bases not matched to a gene: 14. This CDR3 has 15 residues. Germline CDR1 reads MDHEN; CDR2 reads SYDVKM. In nucleotides, the CDR3 is TGTGCCAGCAACATTCCGGGACAGGGGATAGGGTCCCAGCATTTT. Translation gives CASNIPGQGIGSQHF. Combining the CDR3 with reference TRBV28 and TRBJ1-5 gives the whole variable domain DVKVTQSSRYLVKRTGEKVFLECVQDMDHENMFWYRQDPGLGLRLIYFSYDVKMKEKGDIPEGYSVSREKKERFSLILESASTNQTSMYLCASNIPGQGIGSQHFGDGTRLSIL.